Listed below are T cell receptor beta chains from one sample, sequenced in a study of cytomegalovirus exposure and HLA in healthy donors. Only in-frame clones appear in the TCRdb table, and some are missing; sequencing was by immunoSEQ multiplex PCR. The repertoire holds more than 250,000 clones, with over 85% as singletons. The source material was PBMCs. The receptors come from a woman under 30 in good health and CMV-seronegative. Each CDR3 is given with its conserved first and last residue. The order of the fields is J gene, CDR3 length, D gene, V gene, clone size, CDR3 DNA, CDR3 protein. D genes are given only for firm matches. A row's size may be missing; if present it is once, few, many or a size class.

j_call: TRBJ1-2
cdr3_length: 14
d_call: TRBD1
v_call: TRBV2
clone_size: NA
cdr3_nt: TGTGCCAGCAGCCGTCCCGGGACAGGGAATGGCTACACCTTC
cdr3_aa: CASSRPGTGNGYTF

j_call: TRBJ1-6
cdr3_length: 15
d_call: NA
v_call: TRBV25-1
clone_size: NA
cdr3_nt: TGTGCCAGCAGTGATCGACAGTTCCTTAATTCACCCCTCCACTTT
cdr3_aa: CASSDRQFLNSPLHF

j_call: TRBJ2-7
cdr3_length: 15
d_call: TRBD2
v_call: TRBV5-5
clone_size: NA
cdr3_nt: TGTGCCAGCTCTCCGCCCGGGACTATCCATTACGAGCAGTACTTC
cdr3_aa: CASSPPGTIHYEQYF

j_call: TRBJ1-2
cdr3_length: 17
d_call: NA
v_call: TRBV15
clone_size: NA
cdr3_nt: TGTGCCACCAGCAGAGATCTGGCCGGGGTGCCCGACTATGGCTACACCTTC
cdr3_aa: CATSRDLAGVPDYGYTF

j_call: TRBJ2-1
cdr3_length: 16
d_call: TRBD1
v_call: TRBV13
clone_size: NA
cdr3_nt: TGTGCCAGCAGCCCTGCGGGACAGGACCCAATCCATGAGCAGTTCTTC
cdr3_aa: CASSPAGQDPIHEQFF

j_call: TRBJ2-2
cdr3_length: 16
d_call: TRBD1
v_call: TRBV19
clone_size: once
cdr3_nt: TGTGCCAGTAGTATAGACCGGGACAGTCATCCCCGGGAGCTGTTTTTT
cdr3_aa: CASSIDRDSHPRELFF

j_call: TRBJ2-5
cdr3_length: 13
d_call: NA
v_call: TRBV11-1
clone_size: NA
cdr3_nt: TGTGCCAGCAGCTTAGGTCCTATGGAGACCCAGTACTTC
cdr3_aa: CASSLGPMETQYF

j_call: TRBJ2-3
cdr3_length: 13
d_call: NA
v_call: TRBV27
clone_size: once
cdr3_nt: TGTGCCACCAAAGGGGGGGCCACAGATACGCAGTATTTT
cdr3_aa: CATKGGATDTQYF

j_call: TRBJ2-5
cdr3_length: 16
d_call: TRBD2
v_call: TRBV11-2
clone_size: NA
cdr3_nt: TGTGCCAGCAGCCCCGGGGGGAGAGCATACCAAGAGACCCAGTACTTC
cdr3_aa: CASSPGGRAYQETQYF

j_call: TRBJ1-3
cdr3_length: 13
d_call: NA
v_call: TRBV19
clone_size: NA
cdr3_nt: TGTGCCAGTAACAGGTTCTCTGGAAACACCATATATTTT
cdr3_aa: CASNRFSGNTIYF

j_call: TRBJ1-1
cdr3_length: 15
d_call: NA
v_call: TRBV19
clone_size: few
cdr3_nt: TGTGCCAGTAGTACAGGCGTTTCCCTGAACACTGAAGCTTTCTTT
cdr3_aa: CASSTGVSLNTEAFF

j_call: TRBJ2-5
cdr3_length: 14
d_call: TRBD2
v_call: TRBV4-2
clone_size: NA
cdr3_nt: TGTGCCAGCAGCCAAGATAGCTCGGGGGGGGCGCAGTACTTC
cdr3_aa: CASSQDSSGGAQYF

j_call: TRBJ1-6
cdr3_length: 13
d_call: NA
v_call: TRBV2
clone_size: NA
cdr3_nt: TGTGCCAGCAGCGCTTTGCGTAATTCACCCCTCCACTTT
cdr3_aa: CASSALRNSPLHF

j_call: TRBJ1-5
cdr3_length: 15
d_call: NA
v_call: TRBV19
clone_size: NA
cdr3_nt: TGTGCCAGTAGTATAGGGGCACAGGGCAATCAGCCCCAGCATTTT
cdr3_aa: CASSIGAQGNQPQHF

j_call: TRBJ1-1
cdr3_length: 13
d_call: TRBD1
v_call: TRBV7-6
clone_size: NA
cdr3_nt: TGTGCCAGCAGCTTAACAGGGGACACTGAAGCTTTCTTT
cdr3_aa: CASSLTGDTEAFF

j_call: TRBJ1-5
cdr3_length: 15
d_call: NA
v_call: TRBV4-2
clone_size: NA
cdr3_nt: TGTGCCAGCAGCCAAGCGAGAGGGGGAGATCAGCCCCAGCATTTT
cdr3_aa: CASSQARGGDQPQHF

j_call: TRBJ2-7
cdr3_length: 16
d_call: NA
v_call: TRBV27
clone_size: NA
cdr3_nt: TGTGCCAGCTGTCCAATGGGCCGGGACTTATCCTACGAGCAGTACTTC
cdr3_aa: CASCPMGRDLSYEQYF

j_call: TRBJ2-5
cdr3_length: 14
d_call: NA
v_call: TRBV4-1
clone_size: NA
cdr3_nt: TGCGCCAGCAGCCAAGACAGCCAGCGGGAGACCCAGTACTTC
cdr3_aa: CASSQDSQRETQYF

j_call: TRBJ1-1
cdr3_length: 12
d_call: TRBD1
v_call: TRBV6-5
clone_size: NA
cdr3_nt: TGTGCCACCAACGGACAGGGATATGAAGCTTTCTTT
cdr3_aa: CATNGQGYEAFF

j_call: TRBJ1-3
cdr3_length: 15
d_call: TRBD1
v_call: TRBV9
clone_size: NA
cdr3_nt: TGTGCCAGCAGCCCATGGACAGGGGAGGGAAACACCATATATTTT
cdr3_aa: CASSPWTGEGNTIYF

j_call: TRBJ2-7
cdr3_length: 14
d_call: NA
v_call: TRBV7-2
clone_size: NA
cdr3_nt: TGTGCCAGCAGCTTAGTGGGGGGAAGTGGCGAGCAGTACTTC
cdr3_aa: CASSLVGGSGEQYF

j_call: TRBJ1-2
cdr3_length: 12
d_call: NA
v_call: TRBV9
clone_size: NA
cdr3_nt: TGTGCCAGCAGCGTCACAGGGAATGGCTACACCTTC
cdr3_aa: CASSVTGNGYTF

j_call: TRBJ1-3
cdr3_length: 12
d_call: NA
v_call: TRBV6-1
clone_size: once
cdr3_nt: TGTGCCAGCTTATGGCCTGGAAACACCATATATTTT
cdr3_aa: CASLWPGNTIYF

j_call: TRBJ2-6
cdr3_length: 14
d_call: NA
v_call: TRBV25-1
clone_size: NA
cdr3_nt: TGTGCCAGCAGTGAAGGAGGCGGGGCCAACGTCCTGACTTTC
cdr3_aa: CASSEGGGANVLTF

j_call: TRBJ2-1
cdr3_length: 12
d_call: TRBD1
v_call: TRBV9
clone_size: once
cdr3_nt: TGTGCCAGCAGCGGACAGGGGAATGAGCAGTTCTTC
cdr3_aa: CASSGQGNEQFF

j_call: TRBJ2-1
cdr3_length: 17
d_call: TRBD1
v_call: TRBV5-4
clone_size: NA
cdr3_nt: TGTGCCAGCAGCTTCGGTCCCCCGGCAGGGGGAATCAATGAGCAGTTCTTC
cdr3_aa: CASSFGPPAGGINEQFF

j_call: TRBJ2-3
cdr3_length: 17
d_call: TRBD1
v_call: TRBV5-1
clone_size: NA
cdr3_nt: TGCGCCAGCAGCTTGCCAAGACAGGGCGCGACGAAGGATACGCAGTATTTT
cdr3_aa: CASSLPRQGATKDTQYF

j_call: TRBJ2-1
cdr3_length: 15
d_call: TRBD1
v_call: TRBV7-3
clone_size: NA
cdr3_nt: TGTGCCAGCAGCTTGGGACAGGGGGCGTATGGGGAGCAGTTCTTC
cdr3_aa: CASSLGQGAYGEQFF

j_call: TRBJ1-2
cdr3_length: 14
d_call: NA
v_call: TRBV6-1
clone_size: NA
cdr3_nt: TGTGCCAGCAGCAGGTCCTCCGGCAACTATGGCTACACCTTC
cdr3_aa: CASSRSSGNYGYTF

j_call: TRBJ1-5
cdr3_length: 14
d_call: NA
v_call: TRBV5-1
clone_size: NA
cdr3_nt: TGCGCCAGCAGCCCTGCAGGGGCCAATCAGCCCCAGCATTTT
cdr3_aa: CASSPAGANQPQHF

j_call: TRBJ1-2
cdr3_length: 13
d_call: NA
v_call: TRBV18
clone_size: NA
cdr3_nt: TGTGCCAGCTCCCTCGGGGTGGAGGATGGCTACACCTTC
cdr3_aa: CASSLGVEDGYTF

j_call: TRBJ2-3
cdr3_length: 15
d_call: NA
v_call: TRBV7-2
clone_size: NA
cdr3_nt: TGTGCCAGCAGCTTAGTAGTCCTGAGCACAGATACGCAGTATTTT
cdr3_aa: CASSLVVLSTDTQYF

j_call: TRBJ1-6
cdr3_length: 16
d_call: NA
v_call: TRBV7-9
clone_size: NA
cdr3_nt: TGTGCCAGCAGCGTGCGAGGGAGCTCCTATAATTCACCCCTCCACTTT
cdr3_aa: CASSVRGSSYNSPLHF

j_call: TRBJ2-7
cdr3_length: 13
d_call: NA
v_call: TRBV6-6
clone_size: NA
cdr3_nt: TGTGCCAGCAGTTACCTCCCGACAGCCGAGCAGTACTTC
cdr3_aa: CASSYLPTAEQYF

j_call: TRBJ1-4
cdr3_length: 15
d_call: NA
v_call: TRBV7-8
clone_size: NA
cdr3_nt: TGTGCCAGCAGCTTTCTGGACCCCGGGGGAGAAAAACTGTTTTTT
cdr3_aa: CASSFLDPGGEKLFF

j_call: TRBJ2-2
cdr3_length: 16
d_call: NA
v_call: TRBV6-6
clone_size: once
cdr3_nt: TGTGCCAGCAGGGCCAGGGGTGCACCCAACACCGGGGAGCTGTTTTTT
cdr3_aa: CASRARGAPNTGELFF

j_call: TRBJ2-7
cdr3_length: 13
d_call: NA
v_call: TRBV7-8
clone_size: NA
cdr3_nt: TGTGCCAGCAGCTTCAGGGAATACTACGAGCAGTACTTC
cdr3_aa: CASSFREYYEQYF

j_call: TRBJ1-1
cdr3_length: 14
d_call: TRBD1
v_call: TRBV5-4
clone_size: NA
cdr3_nt: TGTGCCAGTAGTATGCGGACAGGAAACACTGAAGCTTTCTTT
cdr3_aa: CASSMRTGNTEAFF